Shown below are 14 T cell receptor beta chains from a single sample sequenced in a study of T-cell memory formation after mild COVID-19. TCRdb recomputed calls from the 5' RACE reads with MiXCR, one row per CDR3 protein. This sample has about 200,000 distinct CDR3 sequences, with over 7.5% found just once. What was sequenced was PBMCs or a T cell subset sorted from them (not recorded which). The receptors here all came from a man between 18 and 29 years old who had mild COVID-19 (a few samples of this study predate the infection). Cell type and time point are not known.

There are a few counts of this clonotype. V usage is TRBV29-1 and J usage is TRBJ1-1; 9 positions match TRBD1. The germline V gene has CDR1 SQVTM and CDR2 ANQGSEA. V trimming: 7 bases; J trimming: 4 bases; junction bases outside the gene matches: 4. The CDR3 is made up of 12 amino acids. The chain's CDR3 is CSGDRGTTEAFF. The CDR3, as DNA: TGCAGCGGAGACAGGGGGACCACTGAAGCTTTCTTT.

Only a few counts were recorded for this clonotype. V is TRBV4-3 and J is TRBJ2-6; maybe TRBD2 (5 bases). The length of the CDR3 is 17 residues. V shed 0 bases and J shed 2 bases, with 11 bases lying between them. The germline V gene has CDR1 LGHNA and CDR2 YSLEER. The CDR3 spells CASSQDYEGAGANVLTF. Here the CDR3 DNA reads TGCGCCAGCAGCCAAGATTACGAGGGAGCTGGGGCCAACGTCCTGACTTTC.

V gene TRBV7-2 combines with J gene TRBJ1-1, with D perhaps TRBD1 (5 bases). Germline V gene data show CDR1 as SGHTA and CDR2 as FQGNSA. The germline V and J ends were trimmed by 2 bases and 0 bases, with 7 bases remaining between them. The CDR3 sequence is 14 residues long. The DNA of the CDR3 is TGTGCCAGCAGCTTATCGGGGCTGAACACTGAAGCTTTCTTT. Its translation is CASSLSGLNTEAFF.

The chain couples TRBV7-2 to TRBJ1-6; D gene uncertain. The CDR3 covers 12 residues. The V gene lost 1 base and the J gene lost 11 bases, with 6 bases spanning the gap. CDR1 is SGHTA, CDR2 FQGNSA, per germline. This CDR3 reads CASSLDLPPLHF. The CDR3 DNA sequence: TGTGCCAGCAGCTTAGATCTTCCACCCCTCCACTTT.

The chain uses TRBV28 and TRBJ2-1; D uncertain. The CDR3 contains 11 residues. V lost 4 bases, J lost 8 bases, and 6 bases lay in between. Germline CDR1 and CDR2: MDHEN and SYDVKM. The CDR3 loop reads CASSSGYEQFF. CDR3 in DNA: TGTGCCAGCAGTTCCGGCTATGAGCAGTTCTTC.

The chain joins TRBV11-2 to TRBJ2-2, with D unclear. This CDR3 is 16 amino acids long. The V gene lost 1 base and the J gene lost 4 bases, with 13 bases spanning the gap. Germline CDR1 and CDR2: SGHAT and FQNNGV. The CDR3 DNA sequence: TGTGCCAGCAGCTTAGTGGTAGGGAAAGGCACCGGGGAGCTGTTTTTT. It translates to CASSLVVGKGTGELFF.

This clonotype was seen ten or more times. CDR3 sequence reads: CASSEFVGRDTQYF. The CDR3 DNA reads as TGTGCCAGCAGTGAATTCGTGGGGCGAGATACGCAGTATTTT. The rearrangement uses TRBV25-1 and TRBJ2-3, with D tentatively TRBD1 (5 bases). The CDR3 is made up of 14 amino acids. Germline assignment: CDR1 MGHDK and CDR2 SYGVNS. V lost 1 base and J lost 5, with 10 bases in between.

This clonotype has more than one count but fewer than ten. CDR3 nucleotide sequence: TGTGCCAGCCTACGAGCAGGGGGCACCGGGGAGCTGTTTTTT. Protein sequence: CASLRAGGTGELFF. This chain links TRBV18 with TRBJ2-2, with 7 bases identical to TRBD1. With V trimmed by 8 bases and J by 4 bases, 7 bases remained unmatched. CDR3 length: 14 residues. Germline V gene lookup returns CDR1 KGHSH and CDR2 LQKENI. The whole variable domain, remainder taken from reference TRBV18 and TRBJ2-2, is NAGVMQNPRHLVRRRGQEARLRCSPMKGHSHVYWYRQLPEEGLKFMVYLQKENIIDESGMPKERFSAEFPKEGPSILRIQQVVRGDSAAYFCASLRAGGTGELFFGEGSRLTVL.

This clonotype was seen many times. CDR3 sequence: CASSLGGGQPQHF. CDR3 coding DNA: TGTGCCAGCAGCCTGGGGGGTGGTCAGCCCCAGCATTTT. The V and J genes are TRBV12-3 or TRBV12-4 and TRBJ1-5; a possible D gene is TRBD1 (5 bases). CDR3 size: 13 residues. Trimming removed 6 bases at V and 6 bases at J, with 12 bases between.

J is TRBJ2-3 and V is TRBV20-1; D may be TRBD1 (6 bases). This CDR3 region has 15 residues. Germline assignment: CDR1 DFQATT and CDR2 SNEGSKA (reference sequence). The V gene lost 3 bases and the J gene lost 4 bases, with 17 bases spanning the gap. The DNA of the CDR3 is TGCAGTGCTAGTAAGTCAGGCAGGGGTGCAGATACGCAGTATTTT. This translates into CSASKSGRGADTQYF.

This clonotype appeared a few times. The rearrangement uses TRBV18 and TRBJ2-3, with D unclear. With 1 base removed from V and 0 bases from J, the gap between germline ends came to 8 bases. From germline, CDR1 is KGHSH and CDR2 LQKENI. The CDR3 spans 15 residues. This CDR3 is CASSPRTASTDTQYF. The CDR3 coding sequence is TGTGCCAGCTCACCACGAACAGCTAGCACAGATACGCAGTATTTT.

The J gene is TRBJ1-2, the V gene TRBV28; 7 positions agree with TRBD1. The length of the CDR3 is 14 residues. J was trimmed by 0 bases and V by 4 bases; bases with no gene match: 2. Germline CDR1 reads MDHEN; CDR2 reads SYDVKM. For the CDR3, the DNA is TGTGCCAGCAGTTCCGGGACAGCTAACTATGGCTACACCTTC. It yields the protein CASSSGTANYGYTF.

This clonotype came up many times. The rearrangement uses TRBV7-3 and TRBJ2-7; either TRBD1 or TRBD2 may fit D (6 bases each). In germline, CDR1 is SGHTA, CDR2 FQGTGA. This CDR3 is built from 14 residues. V lost 5 bases and J 0 bases, leaving 11 bases between the germline ends. The CDR3 reads CASSPGGGSYEQYF. CDR3 DNA: TGTGCCAGCAGCCCCGGAGGGGGCTCCTACGAGCAGTACTTC.

The genes are TRBV15 and TRBJ1-5; D is unclear. Germline CDR1 reads LNHNV; CDR2 reads YYDKDF (reference sequence). Trimming pared 0 bases from V and 0 bases from J, leaving 6 bases between. This CDR3 comprises 15 residues. CDR3 in amino acids: CATSRDTHSNQPQHF. The CDR3 coding sequence is TGTGCCACCAGCAGAGATACGCATAGCAATCAGCCCCAGCATTTT.